The 29 T cell receptor beta chains reported below all come from one sample, sequenced in a study of early T cells in non-severe SARS-CoV-2 infection. TCRdb redid the calling of the 5' RACE reads with MiXCR, one entry per CDR3 protein. Of under 65,000 distinct CDR3 sequences listed, 12% are singletons. Sequenced input: whole blood. Receptors originate from an adult who was a healthcare worker with PCR-confirmed SARS-CoV-2 infection or an uninfected control (not recorded which).

The genes are TRBV5-4 and TRBJ2-1, with TRBD1 matching 9 bases. J gave up 9 bases and V 2 bases, and 6 bases lay outside the gene matches. The germline V gene has CDR1 SGHNT and CDR2 YYREEE (reference sequence). This CDR3 is built from 14 residues. The CDR3 is CASSLQGAEGEQFF. As DNA, the CDR3 is TGTGCCAGCAGCTTACAGGGGGCGGAGGGTGAGCAGTTCTTC. The entire variable domain, with the rest obtained from reference TRBV5-4 and TRBJ2-1, is as follows: ETGVTQSPTHLIKTRGQQVTLRCSSQSGHNTVSWYQQALGQGPQFIFQYYREEENGRGNFPPRFSGLQFPNYSSELNVNALELDDSALYLCASSLQGAEGEQFFGPGTRLTVL.

The chain links TRBV29-1 to TRBJ2-1, with D unresolved. V was pared by 8 bases and J by 5 bases, with 13 bases between. This CDR3 has 12 residues. The germline V gene has CDR1 SQVTM and CDR2 ANQGSEA. The CDR3 DNA sequence: TGCAGCCCTGGGAAGGTAGACAATGAGCAGTTCTTC. Its translation: CSPGKVDNEQFF.

There are a few counts of this clonotype. CDR3 DNA sequence: TGCAGTGCTGAGCTGGGGACACCGAGGGCCTACGAGCAGTACTTC. It yields the protein CSAELGTPRAYEQYF. The chain links TRBV20-1 to TRBJ2-7; TRBD1 might be the D (6 bases). This CDR3 has 15 residues. The V gene's germline CDR1 is DFQATT and CDR2 SNEGSKA (reference sequence). V was cut by 5 bases and J by 2 bases, with 19 bases left in between.

This clonotype was seen repeatedly, ten times or more. The chain uses TRBV30 and TRBJ2-5, with 10 bases fitting TRBD2. The length of the CDR3 is 14 residues. CDR1 GTSNPN and CDR2 SVGIG come from the germline V gene (reference sequence). With 4 bases clipped from V and 1 base from J, the junction kept 3 bases outside the gene matches. CDR3 DNA: TGTGCCTGGAACAGACTAGCGGGCCAAGAGACCCAGTACTTC. Translated: CAWNRLAGQETQYF.

This clonotype was seen repeatedly, ten times or more. This chain connects TRBV19 to TRBJ2-5; 8 nucleotides align to TRBD1. CDR1 and CDR2 from the germline V gene are LNHDA and SQIVND (reference sequence). With 5 bases clipped from V and 2 bases from J, the junction kept 4 bases outside the gene matches. The CDR3 runs 14 residues. The CDR3 is CASSQRTGQETQYF. DNA of the CDR3: TGTGCCAGTAGTCAGAGGACAGGGCAAGAGACCCAGTACTTC.

This sequence joins TRBV2 and TRBJ1-5, with no clear D. CDR1 is SNHLY, CDR2 FYNNEI, per germline. The V end was cut by 4 bases, the J end by 7 bases, with 17 bases between. This CDR3 is 15 amino acids long. As DNA, the CDR3 is TGTGCCAGCAGTGCCGTTGGGAACGACCGACAGCCCCAGCATTTT. It translates to CASSAVGNDRQPQHF.

This clonotype has just a few counts. The V call is TRBV6-5, the J call TRBJ2-2; 7 bases are a match to TRBD1. After removal of 1 base from V and 8 bases from J, the junction contained 16 bases not matched to a gene. The germline CDR1 and CDR2 sequences are MNHEY and SVGAGI. CDR3 length equals 18 residues. The CDR3 spells CASSYFFGQAWNRGELFF. The CDR3 region has the DNA TGTGCCAGCAGTTACTTCTTCGGACAGGCCTGGAACCGGGGGGAGCTGTTTTTT.

The table lists this clonotype with a few counts. The rearrangement uses TRBV20-1 and TRBJ2-3; 9 bases are a match to TRBD2. V was clipped by 6 bases and J by 4 bases; unmatched bases: 8. Per the germline V gene, CDR1 is DFQATT and CDR2 is SNEGSKA (reference sequence). The CDR3 contains 14 residues. The CDR3 DNA follows: TGCAGTGCCCCACAGGGCGGGGGGGCAGATACGCAGTATTTT. Its translation: CSAPQGGGADTQYF.

This clonotype was counted only a few times. The rearrangement uses TRBV30 and TRBJ2-7; 10 bases are shared with TRBD2. V shed 4 bases and J 4 bases; nucleotides not matched to a gene: 7. Germline assignment: CDR1 GTSNPN and CDR2 SVGIG (reference sequence). This CDR3 contains 14 residues. The chain's CDR3 is CAWKLAGPLYEQYF. The DNA of the CDR3 is TGTGCCTGGAAACTAGCGGGGCCCCTTTACGAGCAGTACTTC.

This clonotype was counted a few times. The rearrangement joins TRBV15 to TRBJ2-3; D ambiguous. This CDR3 contains 16 residues. Germline V gene data show CDR1 as LNHNV and CDR2 as YYDKDF (reference sequence). Deletions cut 1 base from V and 1 base from J, with 12 bases between. The chain's CDR3 is CATSRGNRGGTDTQYF. CDR3 coding DNA: TGTGCCACCAGCAGAGGTAATAGAGGAGGCACAGATACGCAGTATTTT. The whole variable domain, remainder taken from reference TRBV15 and TRBJ2-3, is DAMVIQNPRYQVTQFGKPVTLSCSQTLNHNVMYWYQQKSSQAPKLLFHYYDKDFNNEADTPDNFQSRRPNTSFCFLDIRSPGLGDTAMYLCATSRGNRGGTDTQYFGPGTRLTVL.

This clonotype was counted many times. V usage is TRBV12-3 or TRBV12-4 and J usage is TRBJ1-1; D not certain. The CDR3 has 12 residues. V dropped 3 bases and J dropped 7 bases, with 9 bases sitting between them. The CDR3: CASSFAGIEAFF. The CDR3, as DNA: TGTGCCAGCAGTTTCGCGGGTATTGAAGCTTTCTTT.

This chain links TRBV6-6 with TRBJ2-1; 7 bases are a match to TRBD2. V shed 6 bases, J shed 8 bases, and the junction held 7 bases outside the gene matches. This CDR3 comprises 13 residues. The V gene's germline CDR1 is MNHNY and CDR2 SVGAGI (reference sequence). In nucleotides, the CDR3 is TGTGCCAGCAGCCACCGACTAGCCCATGAGCAGTTCTTC. Translating gives CASSHRLAHEQFF.

In its sample, this clonotype was seen a few times. CDR3 nucleotides: TGCAGTGCTGAGAAGAGCGGGGCATCCTACAATGAGCAGTTCTTC. Its protein is CSAEKSGASYNEQFF. The J gene is TRBJ2-1, the V gene TRBV20-1; 7 nucleotides line up with TRBD2. This CDR3 spans 15 amino acids. V was clipped by 5 bases and J by 1 base; unmatched bases: 8. The germline V gene encodes CDR1 DFQATT and CDR2 SNEGSKA (reference sequence).

This clonotype has a handful of counts. The J gene is TRBJ2-7, the V gene TRBV30, with a tentative D call TRBD2 (5 bases). V was clipped by 3 bases and J by 3 bases, with 15 bases between them. Germline CDR1 is GTSNPN and CDR2 is SVGIG (reference sequence). The CDR3 is 14 amino acids. CDR3 bases: TGTGCCTGGAGCCCCACTAGTCCCAGCTACGAGCAGTACTTC. Translated, it gives CAWSPTSPSYEQYF.

Many counts were recorded for this clonotype. V and J are TRBV11-2 and TRBJ2-5; the D gene is possibly TRBD2 (6 bases). The length of the CDR3 is 15 residues. Germline assignment: CDR1 SGHAT and CDR2 FQNNGV. Trimming removed 5 bases from V and 3 bases from J, with 16 bases in between. The CDR3 bases are TGTGCCAGCAGCCCTGGGGCGGCGGGGAAAGAGACCCAGTACTTC. Translating gives CASSPGAAGKETQYF.

This clonotype was detected a few times. The chain combines TRBV9 with TRBJ1-2; no reliable D call. V dropped 4 bases and J dropped 4 bases, with 11 bases sitting between them. In germline, CDR1 is SGDLS, CDR2 YYNGEE. The CDR3 is 13 residues long. The CDR3 spells CASSPDVTYGYTF. The DNA for the CDR3 is TGTGCCAGCAGCCCCGATGTAACCTATGGCTACACCTTC.

This clonotype has a count of ten or more. CDR3: CASSQGTSERGTQYF. CDR3 nucleotides: TGCGCCAGCAGCCAGGGGACTAGCGAGAGGGGGACCCAGTACTTC. The gene calls are TRBV4-3 and TRBJ2-5; 10 nucleotides line up with TRBD2. Germline values: CDR1 LGHNA, CDR2 YSLEER. Trimming removed 3 bases from V and 7 bases from J; junction bases left unmatched: 8. CDR3 length: 15 amino acids.

This clonotype appeared a few times. The chain couples TRBV30 to TRBJ2-5, with 9 bases that match TRBD1. This CDR3 has 15 residues. The germline V gene has CDR1 GTSNPN and CDR2 SVGIG (reference sequence). J was trimmed by 5 bases and V by 3 bases; bases with no gene match: 10. The CDR3 here is CAWRKDRGRGETQYF. The CDR3, as DNA: TGTGCCTGGAGAAAGGACAGGGGCCGAGGGGAGACCCAGTACTTC.

The rearrangement uses TRBV7-2 and TRBJ2-3; 7 bases are a match to TRBD2. This CDR3 spans 16 amino acids. The germline gives CDR1 SGHTA, CDR2 FQGNSA. V lost 1 base to trimming and J lost 1 base; unmatched junction nucleotides: 5. The CDR3 bases are TGTGCCAGCAGCTTAGGGGGACGGGGGGGCACAGATACGCAGTATTTT. Translated: CASSLGGRGGTDTQYF.

This clonotype was seen a handful of times. This chain links TRBV29-1 with TRBJ1-2; no firm D call. Trimming took off 4 bases at V and 8 bases at J, with 14 bases between the two ends. The CDR3 runs 12 residues. Germline-derived CDR1 and CDR2 are SQVTM and ANQGSEA. The CDR3 protein is CSVVEGFGGYTF. As DNA, the CDR3 is TGCAGCGTTGTGGAGGGATTCGGGGGCTACACCTTC.

This clonotype was counted many times. The chain couples TRBV11-2 to TRBJ2-5; TRBD2 agrees at 12 bases. This CDR3 contains 15 residues. J gave up 4 bases and V 5 bases, and 5 bases lay outside the gene matches. Looked up from germline, CDR1 is SGHAT and CDR2 is FQNNGV. The CDR3 loop is CASSPWTSGIETQYF. The CDR3 nucleotides are TGTGCCAGCAGCCCTTGGACTAGCGGGATAGAGACCCAGTACTTC. Together with reference TRBV11-2 and TRBJ2-5, the CDR3 gives the full variable domain: EAGVAQSPRYKIIEKRQSVAFWCNPISGHATLYWYQQILGQGPKLLIQFQNNGVVDDSQLPKDRFSAERLKGVDSTLKIQPAKLEDSAVYLCASSPWTSGIETQYFGPGTRLLVL.

This rearrangement joins TRBV24-1 to TRBJ2-5; tentative D call: TRBD2 (5 bases). With 4 bases removed from V and 1 base from J, the gap between germline ends came to 6 bases. The CDR3 sequence is 13 residues long. Germline V gene data show CDR1 as KGHDR and CDR2 as SFDVKD. The CDR3 region is CATSEGAQETQYF. The CDR3 DNA is TGTGCCACCAGTGAGGGAGCCCAAGAGACCCAGTACTTC.

This chain connects TRBV30 to TRBJ2-1; 7 nucleotides align to TRBD1. J lost 7 bases, V lost 5 bases, and 17 bases had no gene match. Per the germline V gene, CDR1 is GTSNPN and CDR2 is SVGIG (reference sequence). CDR3 length: 16 residues. CDR3 loop: CAWALGTGVARNEQFF. In DNA, the CDR3 is TGTGCCTGGGCACTGGGCACAGGGGTGGCCCGGAATGAGCAGTTCTTC. The whole variable domain, remainder taken from reference TRBV30 and TRBJ2-1, is SQTIHQWPATLVQPVGSPLSLECTVEGTSNPNLYWYRQAAGRGLQLLFYSVGIGQISSEVPQNLSASRPQDRQFILSSKKLLLSDSGFYLCAWALGTGVARNEQFFGPGTRLTVL.

In this sample, this clonotype turned up many times. V gene TRBV6-1 combines with J gene TRBJ2-2, with D perhaps matching TRBD1 (6 bases). V gave up 1 base and J gave up 0 bases, with 6 bases separating them. The CDR3 is 15 amino acids. Germline V gene data show CDR1 as MNHNS and CDR2 as SASEGT. CDR3 residues: CASSEGTANTGELFF. CDR3 coding DNA: TGTGCCAGCAGTGAAGGGACAGCGAACACCGGGGAGCTGTTTTTT.

The sample holds many counts of this clonotype. The chain links TRBV12-3 or TRBV12-4 to TRBJ1-1; the D gene is possibly TRBD1 (5 bases). This CDR3 spans 17 amino acids. V dropped 7 bases and J dropped 5 bases, with 26 bases sitting between them. The CDR3 loop reads CASNPQGRGARSTEAFF. In nucleotides, the CDR3 is TGTGCCAGCAATCCCCAAGGTCGAGGGGCCAGGAGTACTGAAGCTTTCTTT.

The rearrangement joins TRBV21-1 to TRBJ1-2; the table gives TRBD1 as D, unverified against the DNA. TRBV21-1 is reported as a pseudogene. This CDR3 has 15 residues. The CDR3 bases are TGTGCCAGCAGCATCTCTGACAGGGGGTGCTATGGCTACACCTTC. Translation gives CASSISDRGCYGYTF.

J is TRBJ2-3 and V is TRBV12-3 or TRBV12-4, with D perhaps matching TRBD2 (6 bases). This CDR3 is 14 amino acids long. Deletions cut 3 bases from V and 4 bases from J, with 11 bases between. CDR3 nucleotides: TGTGCCAGCAGTTTGTTTCCGGGAGCAGATACGCAGTATTTT. It codes for CASSLFPGADTQYF.

This clonotype was recorded at least ten times. The chain links TRBV19 to TRBJ2-2; 8 bases agree with TRBD1. V was pared by 6 bases and J by 6 bases, with 15 bases of the junction left unmatched. CDR3 size: 17 residues. Germline CDR1 and CDR2: LNHDA and SQIVND (reference sequence). CDR3 amino acids: CASSNRGTGSLAGELFF. DNA for the CDR3: TGTGCCAGTAGCAATCGGGGGACAGGATCGTTGGCCGGGGAGCTGTTTTTT. Supplemented by reference TRBV19 and TRBJ2-2, the full variable domain reads DGGITQSPKYLFRKEGQNVTLSCEQNLNHDAMYWYRQDPGQGLRLIYYSQIVNDFQKGDIAEGYSVSREKKESFPLTVTSAQKNPTAFYLCASSNRGTGSLAGELFFGEGSRLTVL.

This rearrangement joins TRBV19 to TRBJ2-2, with TRBD1 matching over 7 bases. This CDR3 has 15 residues. The V gene end was trimmed by 1 base and the J gene end by 2 bases; junction bases not matched to a gene: 1. The germline V gene has CDR1 LNHDA and CDR2 SQIVND (reference sequence). The CDR3 DNA reads as TGTGCCAGTAGTATAGGACAGGGAAACACCGGGGAGCTGTTTTTT. Translated, it gives CASSIGQGNTGELFF.